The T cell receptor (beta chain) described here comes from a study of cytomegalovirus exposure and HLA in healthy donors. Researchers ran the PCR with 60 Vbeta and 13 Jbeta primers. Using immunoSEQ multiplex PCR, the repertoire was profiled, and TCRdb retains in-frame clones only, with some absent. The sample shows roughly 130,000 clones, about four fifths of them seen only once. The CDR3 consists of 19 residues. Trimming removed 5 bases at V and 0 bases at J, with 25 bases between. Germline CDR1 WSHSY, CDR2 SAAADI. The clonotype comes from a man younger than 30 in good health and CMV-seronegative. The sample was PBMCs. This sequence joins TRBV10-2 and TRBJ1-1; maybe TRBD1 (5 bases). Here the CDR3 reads CASSMRPETVIRMNTEAFF. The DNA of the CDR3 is TGCGCCAGCAGTATGAGGCCTGAGACAGTTATTCGGATGAACACTGAAGCTTTCTTT.